This TCR beta chain stems from a study of response to subunit inactivated influenza vaccine. The CDR3 loop spans 14 amino acids. The germline gives CDR1 MNHEY, CDR2 SVGAGI. Trimming removed 4 bases from V and 1 base from J, with 10 bases in between. TCRdb re-called the RT-PCR reads through MiXCR, storing one row per CDR3 protein. In the table there are roughly 540,000 distinct CDR3 sequences, around a quarter of which are singletons. These data are also associated with another study on T cells expressing NK-cell markers. In that study: Beta-chain TCR cDNA was generated via 5'RACE template switching with UMIs. Sorted CD3+CD56+NKG2C+, CD3+CD56+NKG2C- and CD3+CD56-NKG2C+ T cells supplied TCR beta repertoires. Restriction of sorting to alpha-beta TCR T cells was accomplished in several experiments using an anti-gamma-delta TCR antibody. The dominant NKG2C+ clonotypes represented about 1.0-7.5% of CD8+ T cells in five or six donors.

The TCR originated in a middle-aged man who received an inactivated influenza vaccine. This chain uses TRBV6-5 with TRBJ1-1, with D possibly matching TRBD1 (5 bases). The sequenced sample was CD4+ T cells sorted from PBMCs, obtained 11 to 12 days after vaccination. Here the CDR3 reads CASSWDRANTEAFF. DNA of the CDR3: TGTGCCAGCAGTTGGGACCGAGCGAACACTGAAGCTTTCTTT.